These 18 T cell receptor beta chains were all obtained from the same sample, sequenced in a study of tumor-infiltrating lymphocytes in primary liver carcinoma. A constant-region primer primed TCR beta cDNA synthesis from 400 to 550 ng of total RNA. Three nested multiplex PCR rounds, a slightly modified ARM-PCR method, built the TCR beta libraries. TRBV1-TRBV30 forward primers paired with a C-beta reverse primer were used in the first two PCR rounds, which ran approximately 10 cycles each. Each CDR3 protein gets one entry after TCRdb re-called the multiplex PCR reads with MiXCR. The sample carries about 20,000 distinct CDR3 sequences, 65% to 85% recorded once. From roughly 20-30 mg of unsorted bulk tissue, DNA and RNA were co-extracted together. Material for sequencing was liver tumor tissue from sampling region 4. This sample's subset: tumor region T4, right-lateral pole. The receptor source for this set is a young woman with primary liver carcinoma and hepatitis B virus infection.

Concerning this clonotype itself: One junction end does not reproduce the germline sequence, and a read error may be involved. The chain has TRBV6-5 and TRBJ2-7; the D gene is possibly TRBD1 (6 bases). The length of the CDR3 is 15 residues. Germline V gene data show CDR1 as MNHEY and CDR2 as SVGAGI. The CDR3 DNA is TGTGCCAACAGTTACAAGGACAGCAGGTCCTACGAGCAATACTTC. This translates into CANSYKDSRSYEQYF.

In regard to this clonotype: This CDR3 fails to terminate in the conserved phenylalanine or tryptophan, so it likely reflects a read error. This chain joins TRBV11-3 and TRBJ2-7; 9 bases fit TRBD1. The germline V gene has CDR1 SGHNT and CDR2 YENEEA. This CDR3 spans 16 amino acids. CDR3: CASSRRDRDYSHEQYY. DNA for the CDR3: TGTGCCAGCAGCCGACGGGACAGGGATTACTCCCACGAGCAGTACTAC.

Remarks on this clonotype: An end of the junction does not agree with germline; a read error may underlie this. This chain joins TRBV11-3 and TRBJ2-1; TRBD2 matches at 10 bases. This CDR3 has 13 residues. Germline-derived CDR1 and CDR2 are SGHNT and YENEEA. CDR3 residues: CAGPSGSGNEQLF. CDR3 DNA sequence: TGTGCCGGCCCTAGCGGGAGTGGAAATGAGCAGTTATTC.

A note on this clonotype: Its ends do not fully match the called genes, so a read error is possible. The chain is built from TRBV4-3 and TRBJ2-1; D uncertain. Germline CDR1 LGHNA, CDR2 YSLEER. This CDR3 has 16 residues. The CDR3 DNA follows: TGCCCCAGCAGCCAAGATGCTGGAAGCTCCTACAAAGAGCAGTTCTTC. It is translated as CPSSQDAGSSYKEQFF.

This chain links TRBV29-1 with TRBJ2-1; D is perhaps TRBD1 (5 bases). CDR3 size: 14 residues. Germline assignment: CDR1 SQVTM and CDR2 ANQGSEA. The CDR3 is CSAATEVSSNEQFF. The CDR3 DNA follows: TGCAGTGCTGCGACAGAAGTAAGTTCCAATGAGCAGTTCTTC.

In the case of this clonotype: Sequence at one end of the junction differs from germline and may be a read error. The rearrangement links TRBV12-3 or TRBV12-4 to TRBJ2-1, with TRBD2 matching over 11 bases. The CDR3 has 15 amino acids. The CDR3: CASNLSGTSGPEQFF. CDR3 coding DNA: TGTGCCAGCAACCTGTCCGGGACTAGCGGACCTGAGCAATTCTTC.

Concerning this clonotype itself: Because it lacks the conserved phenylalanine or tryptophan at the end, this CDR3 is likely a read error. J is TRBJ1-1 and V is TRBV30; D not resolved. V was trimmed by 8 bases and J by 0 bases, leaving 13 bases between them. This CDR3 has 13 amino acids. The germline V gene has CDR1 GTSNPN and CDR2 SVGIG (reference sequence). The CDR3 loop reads CARTGQVNTEAFL. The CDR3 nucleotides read TGTGCCCGGACCGGCCAGGTGAACACTGAAGCTTTCTTA.

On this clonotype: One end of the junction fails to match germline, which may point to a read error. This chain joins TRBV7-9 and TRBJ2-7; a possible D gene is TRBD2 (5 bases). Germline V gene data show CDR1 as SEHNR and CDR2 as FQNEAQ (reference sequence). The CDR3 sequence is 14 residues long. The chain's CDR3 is CASGPEGYSNEQYF. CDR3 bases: TGTGCCAGCGGCCCTGAGGGATACTCCAACGAGCAGTACTTC.

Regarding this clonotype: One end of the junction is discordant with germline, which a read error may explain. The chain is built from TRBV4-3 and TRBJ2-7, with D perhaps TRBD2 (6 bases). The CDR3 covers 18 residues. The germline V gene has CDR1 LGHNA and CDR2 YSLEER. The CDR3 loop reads CASSQAVTEGHFSYDQYF. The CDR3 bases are TGCGCCAGCAGCCAAGCTGTGACGGAGGGTCACTTTAGCTACGACCAGTACTTC.

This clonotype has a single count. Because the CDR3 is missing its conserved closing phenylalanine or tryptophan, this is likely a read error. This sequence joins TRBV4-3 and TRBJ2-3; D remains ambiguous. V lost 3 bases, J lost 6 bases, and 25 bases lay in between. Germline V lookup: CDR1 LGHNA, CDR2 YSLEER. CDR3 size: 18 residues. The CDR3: CASSQSVWLGNSDDTQYI. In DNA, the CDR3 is TGCGCCAGCAGCCAGTCGGTCTGGCTGGGTAATTCCGATGATACGCAGTATATT.

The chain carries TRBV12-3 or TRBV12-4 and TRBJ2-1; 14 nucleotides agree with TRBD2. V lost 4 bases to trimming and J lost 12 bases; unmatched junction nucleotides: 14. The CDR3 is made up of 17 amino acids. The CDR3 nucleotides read TGTGCCAGCAGTTCGGGACTAGCGGGAGAAATTTACAACGGGCAGTTCTTC. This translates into CASSSGLAGEIYNGQFF.

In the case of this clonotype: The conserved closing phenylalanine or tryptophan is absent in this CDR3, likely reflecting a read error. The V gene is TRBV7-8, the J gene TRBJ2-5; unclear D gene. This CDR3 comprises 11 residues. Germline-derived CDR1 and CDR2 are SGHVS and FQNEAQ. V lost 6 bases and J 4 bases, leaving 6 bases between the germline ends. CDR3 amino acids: CASRERETQYI. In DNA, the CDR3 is TGTGCCAGCAGAGAACGAGAGACCCAGTACATA.

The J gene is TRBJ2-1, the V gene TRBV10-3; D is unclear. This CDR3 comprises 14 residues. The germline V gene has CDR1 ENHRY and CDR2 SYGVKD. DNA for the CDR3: TGTACCTTCAGTCCCATGGCGACCCGGGATGAGCAGTTCTTC. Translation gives CTFSPMATRDEQFF.

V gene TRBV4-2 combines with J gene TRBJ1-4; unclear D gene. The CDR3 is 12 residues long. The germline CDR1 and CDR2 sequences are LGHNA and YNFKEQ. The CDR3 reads CACSQDTEKLFF. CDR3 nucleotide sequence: TGTGCTTGCAGCCAAGATACGGAAAAACTGTTTTTT.

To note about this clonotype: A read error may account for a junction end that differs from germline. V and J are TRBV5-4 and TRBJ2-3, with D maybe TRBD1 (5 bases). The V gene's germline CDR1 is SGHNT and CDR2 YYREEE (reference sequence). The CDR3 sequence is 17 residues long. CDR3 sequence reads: CASRVDGHSPPTDTQYF. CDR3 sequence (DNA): TGTGCCAGCAGAGTAGACGGACACTCTCCACCCACAGATACGCAGTATTTC.

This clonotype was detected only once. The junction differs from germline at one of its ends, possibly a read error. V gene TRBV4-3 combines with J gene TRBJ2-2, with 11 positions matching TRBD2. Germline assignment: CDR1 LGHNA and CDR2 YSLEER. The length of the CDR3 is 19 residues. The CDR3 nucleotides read TGCGCCAGCATCGTATTAGCGGGAGGGCCCCGTTCGAACACCGGGGAGCTGTATTTT. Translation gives CASIVLAGGPRSNTGELYF.

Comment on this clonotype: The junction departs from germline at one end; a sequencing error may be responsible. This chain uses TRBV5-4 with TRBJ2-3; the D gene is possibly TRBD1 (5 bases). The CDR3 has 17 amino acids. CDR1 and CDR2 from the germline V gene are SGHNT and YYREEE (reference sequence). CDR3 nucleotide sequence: TGTGCAAGCAGCATAGACGGACACCCTCCACCCACAGATACGCAGTATTTC. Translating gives CASSIDGHPPPTDTQYF.

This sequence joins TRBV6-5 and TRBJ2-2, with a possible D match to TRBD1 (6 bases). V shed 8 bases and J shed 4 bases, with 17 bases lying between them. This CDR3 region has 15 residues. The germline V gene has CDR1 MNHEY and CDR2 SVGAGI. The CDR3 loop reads CASFPRTVFTGELFF. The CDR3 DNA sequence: TGTGCCAGCTTTCCGCGGACAGTGTTCACCGGGGAGCTGTTTTTT.